The 30 T cell receptor beta chains in this list originate from one sample, sequenced in a study of graft-versus-host responses after intestinal transplantation. Antigens of these TCRs are unknown. Generated by immunoSEQ multiplex PCR, the TCRdb table keeps only in-frame clones and is missing some. Of approximately 79,000 clones detected, approximately 82% appear once; the ten largest clones hold roughly 0.83%. This material consisted of unstimulated CD4+ T cells sorted from spleen or lymph node cells, taken before intestinal transplant. The receptors shown here come from a human donor who received an intestinal transplant.

In regard to this clone: This specimen includes other DNA sequences encoding the same CDR3. The chain employs TRBV9 and TRBJ2-2; D is uncertain. The CDR3 is 13 residues long. The germline CDR1 and CDR2 sequences are SGDLS and YYNGEE. The V end lost 0 bases, the J end lost 5 bases, and 5 bases lay between the germline ends. In DNA form, the CDR3 reads TGTGCCAGCAGCGTAGTTCGGACCGGGGAGCTGTTTTTT. This codes for CASSVVRTGELFF.

The chain employs TRBV6-1 and TRBJ2-7; D perhaps matches TRBD1 (5 bases). Germline V gene lookup returns CDR1 MNHNS and CDR2 SASEGT. V was pared by 6 bases and J by 6 bases, with 21 bases between. The CDR3 loop spans 15 amino acids. CDR3: CASRPQGPLLSEQYF. The CDR3 DNA reads as TGTGCCAGCAGACCTCAGGGCCCCCTGTTATCCGAGCAGTACTTC.

The gene calls are TRBV2 and TRBJ2-7; a weak D match, TRBD1 (5 bases). The V gene lost 2 bases and the J gene lost 2 bases, with 10 bases spanning the gap. This CDR3 is 14 amino acids long. Germline CDR1 reads SNHLY; CDR2 reads FYNNEI. This CDR3 is CASSEPARAYEQYF. CDR3 nucleotide sequence: TGTGCCAGCAGTGAACCGGCCAGGGCCTACGAGCAGTACTTC.

The V gene is TRBV18, the J gene TRBJ2-7, with 7 bases lining up with TRBD2. Germline V CDR1 and CDR2: KGHSH, LQKENI. This CDR3 comprises 15 residues. V was clipped by 2 bases and J by 0 bases; unmatched bases: 4. The CDR3 is CASSPVGDYSYEQYF. CDR3 DNA: TGTGCCAGCTCACCAGTAGGGGACTACTCCTACGAGCAGTACTTC. The variable domain in full, completed from reference TRBV18 and TRBJ2-7, reads NAGVMQNPRHLVRRRGQEARLRCSPMKGHSHVYWYRQLPEEGLKFMVYLQKENIIDESGMPKERFSAEFPKEGPSILRIQQVVRGDSAAYFCASSPVGDYSYEQYFGPGTRLTVT.

This chain connects TRBV5-1 to TRBJ1-3, with D uncertain. Trimming took off 0 bases at V and 4 bases at J, with 11 bases between the two ends. CDR1 is SGHRS, CDR2 YFSETQ, per germline. The CDR3 consists of 15 residues. For the CDR3, the DNA is TGCGCCAGCAGCTTGGCCATAACAGACGGAAACACCATATATTTT. Its protein is CASSLAITDGNTIYF.

The V and J genes are TRBV2 and TRBJ2-5; 11 bases align to TRBD2. Losses at the gene ends were 8 bases for V and 4 bases for J; bases not matched to a gene: 6. CDR1 SNHLY and CDR2 FYNNEI come from the germline V gene. There are 14 residues in the CDR3. The CDR3 here is CASPGLAGRETQYF. The CDR3 region has the DNA TGTGCCAGCCCAGGACTAGCGGGCCGAGAGACCCAGTACTTC.

The chain employs TRBV9 and TRBJ2-1; 7 bases match TRBD2. Unmatched junction bases numbered 21, after V lost 4 bases and J lost 5 bases. CDR3 length: 19 residues. Germline CDR1 is SGDLS and CDR2 is YYNGEE. CDR3: CASSPSPPPRAGVHNEQFF. The CDR3 bases are TGTGCCAGCAGCCCTAGCCCCCCCCCGAGGGCGGGAGTCCACAATGAGCAGTTCTTC.

The V call is TRBV5-1, the J call TRBJ2-5, with D unresolved. The germline V gene encodes CDR1 SGHRS and CDR2 YFSETQ. Trimming removed 5 bases at V and 5 bases at J, with 19 bases between. This CDR3 has 15 residues. CDR3 sequence reads: CASSPRRGERETQYF. The CDR3 DNA is TGCGCCAGCAGTCCTCGACGCGGAGAGAGGGAGACCCAGTACTTC.

Judged by abundance, this clone is medium-sized. The chain recombines TRBV5-6 with TRBJ2-1; D remains ambiguous. Between the trimmed V and J ends, which lost 0 bases and 8 bases, there was a span of 9 bases. The length of the CDR3 is 13 residues. CDR1 and CDR2 from the germline V gene are SGHDT and YYEEEE. The CDR3 DNA reads as TGTGCCAGCAGCTTGGAGCCCCCTTATGAGCAGTTCTTC. Translation: CASSLEPPYEQFF.

The rearrangement joins TRBV6-1 to TRBJ2-5; D may be TRBD1 (5 bases). Trimming cost V 4 bases and J 5 bases, with 11 bases left between them. Per the germline V gene, CDR1 is MNHNS and CDR2 is SASEGT. This CDR3 spans 13 amino acids. CDR3 in amino acids: CASSAGYRETQYF. CDR3 DNA sequence: TGTGCCAGCAGTGCAGGGTACCGGGAGACCCAGTACTTC.

This clone came up once. The chain couples TRBV5-6 to TRBJ2-7; D perhaps matches TRBD1 (6 bases). With 4 bases removed from V and 7 bases from J, the gap between germline ends came to 24 bases. The CDR3 runs 16 residues. Germline lookup yields CDR1 SGHDT and CDR2 YYEEEE. In nucleotides, the CDR3 is TGTGCCAGCAGCCTGGTGGGGGCAACCTTTTTGGAGGAGCAGTACTTC. Residues: CASSLVGATFLEEQYF.

V gene TRBV11-2 combines with J gene TRBJ1-1, with a tentative D call TRBD1 (5 bases). V was clipped by 2 bases and J by 0 bases, with 13 bases between them. Looked up from germline, CDR1 is SGHAT and CDR2 is FQNNGV. The CDR3 is 16 amino acids. CDR3 region: CASSLIGGGMNTEAFF. CDR3 nucleotides: TGTGCCAGCAGCTTAATTGGGGGAGGGATGAACACTGAAGCTTTCTTT.

The rearrangement joins TRBV9 to TRBJ1-2; tentatively, D is TRBD1 (6 bases). Trimming removed 4 bases from V and 8 bases from J, with 12 bases in between. This CDR3 has 12 amino acids. Germline lookup yields CDR1 SGDLS and CDR2 YYNGEE. The CDR3 DNA reads TGTGCCAGCAGCCCGTCGACAGGCGGCTACACCTTC. Translation gives CASSPSTGGYTF.

The chain uses TRBV30 and TRBJ1-6; D perhaps matches TRBD1 (6 bases). The V gene lost 3 bases and the J gene lost 1 base, with 10 bases spanning the gap. The CDR3 has 15 residues. Germline V gives CDR1 GTSNPN, CDR2 SVGIG (reference sequence). The CDR3 sequence is CAWRGRGSYNSPLHF. In DNA, the CDR3 is TGTGCCTGGAGAGGCAGGGGATCCTATAATTCACCCCTCCACTTT.

To note about this clone: Other DNA sequences in this sample translate to the same CDR3. The chain links TRBV6-6 to TRBJ2-1, with 11 bases matching TRBD2. From germline, CDR1 is MNHNY and CDR2 SVGAGI (reference sequence). The ends lost 6 bases at V and 4 bases at J; junction bases unmatched: 5. The CDR3 extends over 15 amino acids. The CDR3 reads CASSRLAGGYNEQFF. The CDR3 DNA is TGTGCCAGCAGCCGTCTAGCGGGAGGTTACAATGAGCAGTTCTTC.

This clone appeared once. The V gene is TRBV5-4, the J gene TRBJ2-5; 8 bases match TRBD2. CDR1 and CDR2 from the germline V gene are SGHNT and YYREEE (reference sequence). The length of the CDR3 is 16 residues. V lost 3 bases, J lost 3 bases, and 10 bases stayed unmatched. The CDR3 loop reads CASSSAWGAGEETQYF. CDR3 coding DNA: TGTGCCAGCAGCTCGGCGTGGGGAGCGGGAGAAGAGACCCAGTACTTC.

The chain links TRBV27 to TRBJ1-2; 8 nucleotides line up with TRBD1. Germline assignment: CDR1 MNHEY and CDR2 SMNVEV (reference sequence). CDR3 length: 15 amino acids. V was clipped by 3 bases and J by 6 bases; unmatched bases: 9. Here the CDR3 DNA reads TGTGCCAGCAGTTTCCCCCGGACAGGGAGGGATGGCTACACCTTC. Its translation is CASSFPRTGRDGYTF.

This rearrangement joins TRBV19 to TRBJ1-5; TRBD1 matches at 9 bases. V trimming: 7 bases; J trimming: 7 bases; junction bases outside the gene matches: 11. In germline, CDR1 is LNHDA, CDR2 SQIVND (reference sequence). The CDR3 totals 15 residues. CDR3 sequence (DNA): TGTGCCAGTACCACACCTCGGACAGGGGAACAGCCCCAGCATTTT. It translates to CASTTPRTGEQPQHF.

This chain links TRBV5-1 with TRBJ2-1, with 12 nucleotides matching TRBD2. CDR1 and CDR2 from the germline V gene are SGHRS and YFSETQ. The ends lost 4 bases at V and 8 bases at J; junction bases unmatched: 7. This CDR3 has 15 amino acids. The CDR3 here is CASSRGLAGFYEQFF. CDR3 nucleotides: TGCGCCAGCAGCCGGGGACTAGCGGGCTTTTATGAGCAGTTCTTC.

This chain connects TRBV7-9 to TRBJ2-1, with a possible D match to TRBD1 (5 bases). The germline V gene encodes CDR1 SEHNR and CDR2 FQNEAQ (reference sequence). This CDR3 has 15 amino acids. With 4 bases removed from V and 1 base from J, the gap between germline ends came to 11 bases. CDR3 coding DNA: TGTGCCAGCAGCTCTGGGGCAGGGTCCTACAATGAGCAGTTCTTC. Amino acids: CASSSGAGSYNEQFF.

V is TRBV28 and J is TRBJ2-1; 7 bases match TRBD1. Germline CDR1 MDHEN, CDR2 SYDVKM. Germline trimming cut 6 bases from V and 4 bases from J; bases unmatched to any gene: 9. The CDR3 contains 15 residues. The CDR3 region is CASSSTGTSYNEQFF. CDR3 in DNA: TGTGCCAGCAGCTCGACAGGGACATCATACAATGAGCAGTTCTTC. Combining the CDR3 with reference TRBV28 and TRBJ2-1 gives the whole variable domain DVKVTQSSRYLVKRTGEKVFLECVQDMDHENMFWYRQDPGLGLRLIYFSYDVKMKEKGDIPEGYSVSREKKERFSLILESASTNQTSMYLCASSSTGTSYNEQFFGPGTRLTVL.

This clone was counted only a few times. The chain has TRBV29-1 and TRBJ2-2; D not resolved. CDR1 is SQVTM, CDR2 ANQGSEA, per germline. V was cut by 8 bases and J by 2 bases, with 12 bases left in between. The CDR3 is 13 residues long. In nucleotides, the CDR3 is TGCAGCTTCAGCGCAGACAACACCGGGGAGCTGTTTTTT. Translating it yields CSFSADNTGELFF.

The gene calls are TRBV30 and TRBJ1-2; D is uncertain. The CDR3 runs to 12 residues. Trimming shortened V by 4 bases and J by 4 bases, and 10 bases separated the two germline ends. Germline V gene lookup returns CDR1 GTSNPN and CDR2 SVGIG (reference sequence). Written as DNA, the CDR3 is TGTGCCTGGAATCACATATCCTATGGCTACACCTTC. Its translation: CAWNHISYGYTF.

The rearrangement uses TRBV21-1 and TRBJ1-6. TRBV21-1 is a listed pseudogene. This CDR3 region has 18 residues. Written as DNA, the CDR3 is TGTGCCAGCAGCTGCAGCGGGGCCTTGGGCAGGGCTAATTCACCCCTCCACTTT. Encoded protein: CASSCSGALGRANSPLHF.

The chain recombines TRBV4-1 with TRBJ1-6, with 9 nucleotides matching TRBD1. Losses at the gene ends were 3 bases for V and 8 bases for J; bases not matched to a gene: 8. This CDR3 comprises 16 residues. Per germline, CDR1 MGHRA and CDR2 YSYEKL. The CDR3 protein is CASSHPGQGGHSPLHF. CDR3 coding DNA: TGCGCCAGCAGCCATCCGGGACAGGGAGGCCATTCACCCCTCCACTTT.

This rearrangement joins TRBV9 to TRBJ1-2; D might be TRBD1 (6 bases). Between the trimmed V and J ends, which lost 3 bases and 0 bases, there was a span of 15 bases. The CDR3 runs to 16 residues. The germline V gene encodes CDR1 SGDLS and CDR2 YYNGEE. This chain's CDR3 is CASSAGGHPANYGYTF. The CDR3 DNA is TGTGCCAGCAGCGCGGGGGGACATCCGGCTAACTATGGCTACACCTTC.

This clone showed up just a few times. The J gene is TRBJ1-2, the V gene TRBV28; TRBD1 agrees at 7 bases. Germline V CDR1 and CDR2: MDHEN, SYDVKM. The CDR3 loop spans 13 amino acids. Trimming at V came to 4 bases and at J to 8 bases, leaving 7 bases not matched to a gene. The CDR3 here is CASSYRGIGGYTF. The CDR3 coding sequence is TGTGCCAGCAGTTACAGGGGAATCGGGGGCTACACCTTC.

The rearrangement joins TRBV10-3 to TRBJ1-1; D possibly corresponds to TRBD1 (6 bases). Trimming removed 8 bases from V and 1 base from J, with 8 bases in between. The CDR3 has 12 amino acids. The germline V gene has CDR1 ENHRY and CDR2 SYGVKD. The CDR3: CAIRDTNTEAFF. The CDR3 nucleotides read TGTGCCATCCGGGACACGAACACTGAAGCTTTCTTT.

V usage is TRBV5-1 and J usage is TRBJ2-5; D is possibly TRBD2 (5 bases). V lost 1 base to trimming and J lost 0 bases, with 7 bases between them. The length of the CDR3 is 14 residues. From germline, CDR1 is SGHRS and CDR2 YFSETQ. This CDR3 reads CASSLTGNQETQYF. The DNA of the CDR3 is TGCGCCAGCAGCTTGACCGGGAACCAAGAGACCCAGTACTTC.

The chain links TRBV2 to TRBJ2-3; 10 bases match TRBD2. J was trimmed by 7 bases and V by 3 bases; bases with no gene match: 7. Germline values: CDR1 SNHLY, CDR2 FYNNEI. The CDR3 totals 15 residues. CDR3 sequence reads: CASSDQLAGWYTQYF. In DNA form, the CDR3 reads TGTGCCAGCAGTGACCAACTAGCGGGGTGGTATACGCAGTATTTT. Full variable domain (rest looked up from reference TRBV2 and TRBJ2-3): EPEVTQTPSHQVTQMGQEVILRCVPISNHLYFYWYRQILGQKVEFLVSFYNNEISEKSEIFDDQFSVERPDGSNFTLKIRSTKLEDSAMYFCASSDQLAGWYTQYFGPGTRLTVL.